These 17 T cell receptor beta chains share one sample of origin, sequenced in a study of cytomegalovirus exposure and HLA in healthy donors. PCR employed 60 Vbeta and 13 Jbeta primers. Data came from immunoSEQ multiplex PCR; TCRdb stores just in-frame clones and leaves some out. This sample has around 170,000 clones; 70% to 80% occur once, and the top ten carry around 1.5%. Material: PBMCs. These receptors all stem from a man aged 18 to 30 in good health and CMV-seronegative.

The rearrangement links TRBV28 to TRBJ1-6, with D perhaps TRBD1 (5 bases). The ends were cut back, 6 bases at V and 6 bases at J, with 15 bases in the middle. The CDR3 spans 15 residues. Germline V gives CDR1 MDHEN, CDR2 SYDVKM. The CDR3 DNA reads as TGTGCCAGCAGCCGCGGGGCGGTTGCTAATTCACCCCTCCACTTT. It codes for CASSRGAVANSPLHF.

This clone has a single count. CDR3 nucleotide sequence: TGTGCCAGCAGTTTACGGGGGGGGCGGAATGAAAAACTGTTTTTT. Translating it yields CASSLRGGRNEKLFF. This chain joins TRBV27 and TRBJ1-4, with D perhaps matching TRBD1 (6 bases). CDR1 and CDR2 (germline): MNHEY, SMNVEV (reference sequence). V lost 2 bases, J lost 5 bases, and 12 bases lay in between. CDR3 length: 15 residues.

This clone was found once. The chain carries TRBV6-5 and TRBJ1-6; 12 nucleotides match TRBD1. Germline V gives CDR1 MNHEY, CDR2 SVGAGI. Trimming cost V 6 bases and J 7 bases; bases outside gene matches: 1. The CDR3 loop spans 14 amino acids. The CDR3 DNA is TGTGCCAGCAGGGGACAGGGGGCAAATTCACCCCTCCACTTT. Its translation is CASRGQGANSPLHF.

The chain joins TRBV5-1 to TRBJ1-1, with D perhaps matching TRBD1 (6 bases). Germline V gene sequence: CDR1 SGHRS, CDR2 YFSETQ. Trimming took off 4 bases at V and 2 bases at J, with 15 bases between the two ends. This CDR3 is 15 amino acids long. The CDR3 coding sequence is TGCGCCAGCAGCGTATTAACAGGGTTAAACACTGAAGCTTTCTTT. Amino acids: CASSVLTGLNTEAFF.

This clone was recorded a few times. This chain joins TRBV5-1 and TRBJ2-7, with D perhaps TRBD2 (5 bases). The germline V and J ends were trimmed by 4 bases and 0 bases, with 8 bases remaining between them. There are 13 residues in the CDR3. In germline, CDR1 is SGHRS, CDR2 YFSETQ. CDR3 amino acids: CASSQRSSYEQYF. The CDR3 nucleotides are TGCGCCAGCAGCCAGCGGAGCTCCTACGAGCAGTACTTC.

The rearrangement uses TRBV5-1 and TRBJ2-7; a weak D match, TRBD2 (5 bases). Trimming removed 4 bases at V and 7 bases at J, with 21 bases between. The V gene's germline CDR1 is SGHRS and CDR2 YFSETQ. The CDR3 is made up of 15 amino acids. The CDR3: CASSVSGLPLAEQYF. In nucleotides, the CDR3 is TGCGCCAGCAGCGTCTCAGGACTCCCGTTAGCGGAGCAGTACTTC.

The gene calls are TRBV6-5 and TRBJ1-3, with a tentative D call TRBD1 (6 bases). This CDR3 is built from 14 residues. Germline V gene sequence: CDR1 MNHEY, CDR2 SVGAGI. Between the trimmed V and J ends, which lost 7 bases and 4 bases, there was a span of 14 bases. CDR3 sequence: CASTPGTIGNTIYF. DNA for the CDR3: TGTGCCAGCACCCCGGGGACAATAGGAAACACCATATATTTT.

V and J are TRBV5-8 and TRBJ1-6, with TRBD1 matching over 9 bases. V was pared by 3 bases and J by 5 bases, with 15 bases of the junction left unmatched. The CDR3 has 19 residues. The germline CDR1 and CDR2 sequences are SGHTS and YDEGEE. The CDR3 reads CASSSYSGQGLPNNSPLHF. The CDR3 DNA sequence: TGTGCCAGCAGCTCATATTCCGGACAGGGGCTACCCAATAATTCACCCCTCCACTTT.

The J gene is TRBJ1-2, the V gene TRBV15, with D unclear. The CDR3 runs to 14 residues. The germline gives CDR1 LNHNV, CDR2 YYDKDF (reference sequence). V lost 6 bases and J lost 5, with 16 bases in between. The CDR3 loop is CATRGRAPPYGYTF. The CDR3, as DNA: TGTGCCACCAGAGGGAGAGCACCCCCGTATGGCTACACCTTC. Full variable domain (remainder filled in from reference TRBV15 and TRBJ1-2): DAMVIQNPRYQVTQFGKPVTLSCSQTLNHNVMYWYQQKSSQAPKLLFHYYDKDFNNEADTPDNFQSRRPNTSFCFLDIRSPGLGDTAMYLCATRGRAPPYGYTFGSGTRLTVV.

This clone has a handful of counts. V usage is TRBV28 and J usage is TRBJ1-1, with 7 bases matching TRBD1. The CDR3 is made up of 15 amino acids. Trimming removed 6 bases from V and 1 base from J; junction bases left unmatched: 8. Germline V gene data show CDR1 as MDHEN and CDR2 as SYDVKM. CDR3 amino acids: CASSLPTGTNTEAFF. The CDR3 DNA is TGTGCCAGCAGCCTCCCGACAGGGACGAACACTGAAGCTTTCTTT.

For the CDR3, the DNA is TGTGCCAGCAGAACTGAGTTTCGGGGCTACACCTTC. Protein: CASRTEFRGYTF. The chain couples TRBV28 to TRBJ1-2; D is ambiguous. Per germline, CDR1 MDHEN and CDR2 SYDVKM. Trimming cost V 6 bases and J 8 bases, with 13 bases left between them. The CDR3 spans 12 residues.

V gene TRBV6-5 combines with J gene TRBJ2-1, with 12 bases matching TRBD2. This CDR3 contains 13 residues. The germline CDR1 and CDR2 sequences are MNHEY and SVGAGI. The J segment lost 15 bases and the V segment lost 6 bases, leaving 9 bases of the junction unmatched. The CDR3 DNA is TGTGCCAGCAGGGGGGACCCTAGCGGGAGGGGGTTCTTC. It yields the protein CASRGDPSGRGFF.

The chain is built from TRBV4-1 and TRBJ2-1, with D possibly being TRBD2 (5 bases). Deletions cut 0 bases from V and 4 bases from J, with 10 bases between. Per the germline V gene, CDR1 is MGHRA and CDR2 is YSYEKL. This CDR3 spans 15 amino acids. The chain's CDR3 is CASSQDLDLYNEQFF. The CDR3 DNA is TGCGCCAGCAGCCAAGATTTGGACTTATACAATGAGCAGTTCTTC.

The chain uses TRBV28 and TRBJ2-7; TRBD1 agrees at 7 bases. Germline V lookup: CDR1 MDHEN, CDR2 SYDVKM. The CDR3 runs to 14 residues. The junction had 6 bases not matched to a gene; V was cut back by 6 bases and J by 1 base. The CDR3 is CASRRTGVSYEQYF. The CDR3 nucleotides read TGTGCCAGCAGACGTACAGGGGTGTCCTACGAGCAGTACTTC.

The genes are TRBV15 and TRBJ2-3, with 8 bases lining up with TRBD2. Losses at the gene ends were 5 bases for V and 3 bases for J; bases not matched to a gene: 13. Germline CDR1 and CDR2: LNHNV and YYDKDF (reference sequence). This CDR3 has 17 residues. CDR3 residues: CATSGLTAGGRTDTQYF. The DNA of the CDR3 is TGTGCCACCAGCGGCCTAACGGCGGGAGGCAGAACAGATACGCAGTATTTT.

This clone has just one count. This chain connects TRBV19 to TRBJ2-5; 14 bases fit TRBD2. Germline trimming cut 7 bases from V and 5 bases from J; bases unmatched to any gene: 9. The CDR3 extends over 16 amino acids. The germline gives CDR1 LNHDA, CDR2 SQIVND (reference sequence). CDR3 loop: CASTAGTSGSRETQYF. For the CDR3, the DNA is TGTGCCAGTACTGCCGGGACTAGCGGGAGTCGGGAGACCCAGTACTTC.

The chain carries TRBV28 and TRBJ1-5, with a tentative D call TRBD1 (6 bases). Germline V gene lookup returns CDR1 MDHEN and CDR2 SYDVKM. Trimming removed 5 bases at V and 2 bases at J, with 13 bases between. The CDR3 spans 15 residues. CDR3 sequence (DNA): TGTGCCAGCAGTGAGGGGGACGCTCGCAATCAGCCCCAGCATTTT. Encoded protein: CASSEGDARNQPQHF.